Listed here are 18 T cell receptor beta chains from one sample, sequenced in a study of regulatory T cells in long-lasting Graves disease. Time point defined: newly diagnosed GD, antithyroid drugs for less than 3 months. The TCR library used RNA extracted from PBMCs. Arm-PCR of CDR3 regions with iRepertoire HTBI primers generated TCR beta libraries. TCRdb re-derived calls from the multiplex PCR reads in MiXCR, one entry per CDR3 protein. The data show roughly 560,000 distinct CDR3 sequences, roughly 16% seen once. This sample was also put to use in a study of T cells in Graves' hyperthyroidism and ophthalmopathy.

The sequencing here drew on peripheral blood mononuclear cells (PBMCs), taken at new diagnosis, from a patient treated with antithyroid drugs. These receptors were obtained from a woman aged 40 to 65 with Graves disease.

This clonotype came up many times. This chain's CDR3 is CASSIGSNNEQFF. CDR3 DNA: TGTGCCAGCAGCATCGGGTCAAACAATGAGCAGTTCTTC. This sequence joins TRBV11-2 and TRBJ2-1, with D unclear. V lost 5 bases, J lost 5 bases, and 10 bases lay in between. The CDR3 sequence is 13 residues long. Germline V gene sequence: CDR1 SGHAT, CDR2 FQNNGV.

The chain uses TRBV12-3 or TRBV12-4 and TRBJ2-5; D gene uncertain. The CDR3 is 15 amino acids. V was cut by 5 bases and J by 5 bases, with 18 bases left in between. CDR3 nucleotide sequence: TGTGCCAGCAGTACCCTGACCACATACTTGGAGACCCAGTACTTC. It codes for CASSTLTTYLETQYF.

The chain employs TRBV3-1 and TRBJ1-1; D is unclear. The CDR3 is 14 amino acids. V was cut by 5 bases and J by 4 bases, with 14 bases left in between. Germline V lookup: CDR1 LGHDT, CDR2 YNNKEL (reference sequence). CDR3: CASSGETLSTEAFF. CDR3 sequence (DNA): TGTGCCAGCAGCGGAGAGACGTTGAGCACTGAAGCTTTCTTT.

The DNA of the CDR3 is TGTGCCAGCAGCCTGAGGGGTGACTACGAGCAGTACTTC. As protein: CASSLRGDYEQYF. The chain couples TRBV7-3 to TRBJ2-7, with D perhaps TRBD1 or TRBD2 (5 bases each). Germline V gene sequence: CDR1 SGHTA, CDR2 FQGTGA. Trimming stripped 5 bases from V and 3 bases from J, with 11 bases between. This CDR3 is built from 13 residues.

The chain links TRBV3-1 to TRBJ2-2, with 7 bases lining up with TRBD1. The V and J ends lost 4 bases and 6 bases, in that order; junction bases with no gene match: 5. The CDR3 loop spans 14 amino acids. Germline V gives CDR1 LGHDT, CDR2 YNNKEL (reference sequence). CDR3 residues: CASSPMTGPGELFF. Written as DNA, the CDR3 is TGTGCCAGCAGCCCCATGACAGGGCCCGGGGAGCTGTTTTTT. Looking up the rest from reference TRBV3-1 and TRBJ2-2 gives the full variable domain: DTAVSQTPKYLVTQMGNDKSIKCEQNLGHDTMYWYKQDSKKFLKIMFSYNNKELIINETVPNRFSPKSPDKAHLNLHINSLELGDSAVYFCASSPMTGPGELFFGEGSRLTVL.

At least ten counts were recorded for this clonotype. The chain joins TRBV7-2 to TRBJ2-3; D may correspond to TRBD1 or TRBD2 (5 bases each). The V end lost 3 bases, the J end lost 5 bases, and 12 bases lay between the germline ends. The CDR3 is made up of 14 amino acids. Germline V lookup: CDR1 SGHTA, CDR2 FQGNSA. The CDR3, as DNA: TGTGCCAGCAGCTTTACTAGGGGTTTAGATACGCAGTATTTT. As protein: CASSFTRGLDTQYF.

This clonotype was recorded at least ten times. The J gene is TRBJ1-1, the V gene TRBV3-1; D unclear. Germline loops: CDR1 LGHDT, CDR2 YNNKEL (reference sequence). The CDR3 consists of 13 residues. V lost 0 bases, J lost 11 bases, and 13 bases lay in between. The CDR3 DNA reads as TGTGCCAGCAGCCAAGAAACTGGGTTGGTCGCTTTCTTT. This encodes CASSQETGLVAFF.

This clonotype was seen ten or more times. The gene calls are TRBV3-1 and TRBJ2-1; 9 nucleotides match TRBD2. Losses at the gene ends were 10 bases for V and 6 bases for J; bases not matched to a gene: 7. Germline values: CDR1 LGHDT, CDR2 YNNKEL (reference sequence). The CDR3 spans 13 residues. CDR3 residues: CATCGGACNEQFF. Written as DNA, the CDR3 is TGTGCCACATGCGGGGGGGCCTGCAATGAGCAGTTCTTC.

This clonotype was seen only a few times. This rearrangement joins TRBV6-1 to TRBJ1-4; tentatively, D is TRBD1 (5 bases). The V end was cut by 6 bases, the J end by 4 bases, with 9 bases between. Germline assignment: CDR1 MNHNS and CDR2 SASEGT. CDR3 length: 13 amino acids. The CDR3 bases are TGTGCCAGCAGGGTCGGGGGTAATGAAAAACTGTTTTTT. Translating gives CASRVGGNEKLFF.

This clonotype was observed at least ten times. The chain employs TRBV18 and TRBJ2-7, with D unresolved. Trimming shortened V by 6 bases and J by 1 base, and 13 bases separated the two germline ends. The V gene's germline CDR1 is KGHSH and CDR2 LQKENI. The CDR3 is 14 amino acids. CDR3 protein: CASSRTPRSYEQYF. The CDR3 DNA is TGTGCCAGCTCCCGTACACCAAGATCCTACGAGCAGTACTTC.

In this sample, this clonotype turned up many times. The CDR3 loop reads CASSFVARDRESTNEKLFF. CDR3 bases: TGTGCCAGCAGTTTCGTAGCCCGGGACAGGGAGTCAACTAATGAAAAACTGTTTTTT. The gene calls are TRBV27 and TRBJ1-4; 9 bases align to TRBD1. The V gene's germline CDR1 is MNHEY and CDR2 SMNVEV (reference sequence). J was trimmed by 0 bases and V by 3 bases; bases with no gene match: 11. CDR3 size: 19 residues.

This clonotype was detected a few times. DNA for the CDR3: TGTGCCAGTAGTTCCAACTCGGGACAGGCTTACTCTGGGGCCAACGTCCTGACTTTC. Its translation: CASSSNSGQAYSGANVLTF. The rearrangement links TRBV19 to TRBJ2-6; 8 bases agree with TRBD1. With V trimmed by 5 bases and J by 0 bases, 12 bases remained unmatched. Germline V gives CDR1 LNHDA, CDR2 SQIVND (reference sequence). The CDR3 sequence is 19 residues long.

This chain uses TRBV7-9 with TRBJ2-2; D is perhaps TRBD2 (6 bases). Germline-derived CDR1 and CDR2 are SEHNR and FQNEAQ (reference sequence). This CDR3 contains 14 residues. Trimming took 5 bases from V and 6 from J, leaving 13 bases between them. CDR3 region: CASSERGTPGELFF. CDR3 sequence (DNA): TGTGCCAGCAGCGAACGGGGGACCCCCGGGGAGCTGTTTTTT.

Only a few counts were recorded for this clonotype. The rearrangement uses TRBV19 and TRBJ1-5, with D perhaps TRBD1 (6 bases). The V and J ends lost 5 bases and 7 bases respectively, with 18 bases between them. This CDR3 has 15 amino acids. Germline CDR1 LNHDA, CDR2 SQIVND (reference sequence). In nucleotides, the CDR3 is TGTGCCAGTAGTTCTCAACAGGGTATAACACAGCCCCAGCATTTT. This sequence encodes CASSSQQGITQPQHF.

This clonotype was observed a few times. The rearrangement joins TRBV19 to TRBJ2-3, with D unresolved. This CDR3 has 14 residues. Germline CDR1 LNHDA, CDR2 SQIVND (reference sequence). With 8 bases removed from V and 2 bases from J, the gap between germline ends came to 14 bases. The CDR3 DNA reads TGTGCCAGTTCCACGGGCAGATTCACAGATACGCAGTATTTT. Residues: CASSTGRFTDTQYF.

The rearrangement joins TRBV28 to TRBJ1-5, with 10 bases identical to TRBD1. The trim removed 4 bases at V and 4 bases at J, leaving 4 bases unmatched. In germline, CDR1 is MDHEN, CDR2 SYDVKM. The CDR3 covers 15 residues. The CDR3 region is CASSWGTGVNQPQHF. The CDR3 DNA sequence: TGTGCCAGCAGTTGGGGGACAGGGGTTAATCAGCCCCAGCATTTT.

This clonotype showed up many times. The rearrangement links TRBV28 to TRBJ2-7; TRBD2 agrees at 10 bases. This CDR3 spans 15 amino acids. Germline trimming cut 7 bases from V and 2 bases from J; bases unmatched to any gene: 8. The V gene's germline CDR1 is MDHEN and CDR2 SYDVKM. CDR3 nucleotides: TGTGCCAGCATAAGCGGGGGGGCTGTCACCTACGAGCAGTACTTC. Protein: CASISGGAVTYEQYF.

Points on this clonotype: A much larger clone sits a single nucleotide away, making a read error possible. The chain uses TRBV28 and TRBJ2-7; 7 bases fit TRBD1. The CDR3 length is 15 residues. Per germline, CDR1 MDHEN and CDR2 SYDVKM. The CDR3 here is CASGLRQTGSYEQYF. The CDR3 nucleotides are TGTGCCAGCGGTTTGAGGCAGACAGGGTCCTACGAGCAGTACTTC.